These 20 T cell receptor beta chains came from one sample sequenced in a study of blood T cell repertoires in COVID-19. Some clones are missing from TCRdb's copy, which holds only in-frame ones; the method was immunoSEQ multiplex PCR. The data hold 200,000 to 250,000 clones, with roughly 84% observed a single time. The sample comprised peripheral blood. Receptors were obtained from a woman aged 45-59 years with acute or convalescent COVID-19.

This clone was counted only a few times. CDR3 sequence reads: CASSQDHGDPPSEQYF. For the CDR3, the DNA is TGCGCCAGCAGCCAAGATCACGGGGATCCTCCTTCCGAGCAGTACTTC. The J gene is TRBJ2-7, the V gene TRBV4-3; maybe TRBD2 (5 bases). Between the trimmed V and J ends, which lost 0 bases and 6 bases, there was a span of 18 bases. Looked up from germline, CDR1 is LGHNA and CDR2 is YSLEER. There are 16 residues in the CDR3.

This chain connects TRBV7-9 to TRBJ2-2; D is possibly TRBD1 (5 bases). The CDR3 is made up of 11 amino acids. V dropped 8 bases and J dropped 6 bases, with 7 bases sitting between them. Germline V lookup: CDR1 SEHNR, CDR2 FQNEAQ (reference sequence). CDR3 sequence: CASGAAGELFF. Written as DNA, the CDR3 is TGTGCCAGCGGGGCGGCCGGGGAGCTGTTTTTT.

This rearrangement joins TRBV29-1 to TRBJ1-5; D ambiguous. From germline, CDR1 is SQVTM and CDR2 ANQGSEA. CDR3 size: 15 residues. V was shortened by 7 bases and J by 2 bases, with 18 bases between the two germline ends. The CDR3 reads CSDLIPPFCNQPQHF. The CDR3 DNA follows: TGCAGCGACTTAATCCCTCCATTTTGCAATCAGCCCCAGCATTTT.

This clone came up a few times. V gene TRBV2 combines with J gene TRBJ1-5; 9 bases are a match to TRBD1. Germline lookup yields CDR1 SNHLY and CDR2 FYNNEI. The CDR3 sequence is 14 residues long. Trimming removed 5 bases from V and 9 bases from J; junction bases left unmatched: 8. The CDR3 reads CASSLTGGRGPQHF. CDR3 DNA: TGTGCCAGCAGTTTGACAGGGGGTAGGGGGCCCCAGCATTTT.

The CDR3 loop reads CASKTSGASYEQYF. The CDR3 DNA sequence: TGTGCCAGCAAGACTAGCGGGGCCTCCTACGAGCAGTACTTC. J is TRBJ2-7 and V is TRBV27; the match to TRBD2 covers 11 bases. Germline V gene lookup returns CDR1 MNHEY and CDR2 SMNVEV (reference sequence). J gave up 0 bases and V 7 bases, and 2 bases lay outside the gene matches. The CDR3 consists of 14 residues.

This chain connects TRBV30 to TRBJ2-5, with 8 bases aligning to TRBD1. Trimming cost V 4 bases and J 5 bases; bases outside gene matches: 9. Germline CDR1 reads GTSNPN; CDR2 reads SVGIG (reference sequence). The CDR3 consists of 14 residues. The DNA for the CDR3 is TGTGCCTGGACAAAGGGGAGACAGGGGGAGACCCAGTACTTC. Its translation is CAWTKGRQGETQYF.

The chain recombines TRBV28 with TRBJ2-3, with a possible D match to TRBD2 (5 bases). V was shortened by 7 bases and J by 5 bases, with 16 bases between the two germline ends. The CDR3 covers 14 residues. Germline V lookup: CDR1 MDHEN, CDR2 SYDVKM. CDR3 residues: CASIRRPRGDTQYF. In nucleotides, the CDR3 is TGTGCCAGCATCAGAAGACCCCGGGGAGATACGCAGTATTTT.

This clone appeared a few times. The chain uses TRBV2 and TRBJ1-6; 10 nucleotides match TRBD1. V lost 9 bases to trimming and J lost 8 bases; unmatched junction nucleotides: 4. Per germline, CDR1 SNHLY and CDR2 FYNNEI. The CDR3 contains 13 residues. The CDR3 sequence is CASSGTGDSPLHF. The CDR3 nucleotides read TGTGCCAGTTCCGGGACAGGGGATTCACCCCTCCACTTT. The full variable domain, with the rest looked up from reference TRBV2 and TRBJ1-6, is EPEVTQTPSHQVTQMGQEVILRCVPISNHLYFYWYRQILGQKVEFLVSFYNNEISEKSEIFDDQFSVERPDGSNFTLKIRSTKLEDSAMYFCASSGTGDSPLHFGNGTRLTVT.

This chain links TRBV3-1 (or the pseudogene TRBV3-2) with TRBJ2-1; 7 bases map to TRBD1. Germline V gene sequence: CDR1 LGHDT, CDR2 YNNKEL (reference sequence). The CDR3 is made up of 15 amino acids. J gave up 2 bases and V 0 bases, and 1 base lay outside the gene matches. This chain's CDR3 is CASSQEGQTYNEQFF. As DNA, the CDR3 is TGTGCCAGCAGCCAAGAGGGACAGACCTACAATGAGCAGTTCTTC.

This sequence joins TRBV27 and TRBJ2-7, with D possibly being TRBD2 (5 bases). CDR1 is MNHEY and CDR2 is SMNVEV in the germline V gene (reference sequence). V was shortened by 0 bases and J by 4 bases, with 13 bases between the two germline ends. The CDR3 has 15 residues. CDR3 protein: CASSLSGDHIYEQYF. CDR3 DNA: TGTGCCAGCAGTTTATCCGGGGATCATATATACGAGCAGTACTTC.

This clone turned up a few times. The chain combines TRBV6-5 with TRBJ1-5, with D hard to call. CDR1 MNHEY and CDR2 SVGAGI come from the germline V gene. The CDR3 consists of 15 residues. V lost 6 bases and J lost 6, with 18 bases in between. The DNA for the CDR3 is TGTGCCAGCAGGCAAAGACGGGAGGGTACTCAGCCCCAGCATTTT. Protein product: CASRQRREGTQPQHF.

The chain has TRBV5-4 and TRBJ2-1; TRBD2 matches 12 bases. Germline trimming cut 0 bases from V and 7 bases from J; bases unmatched to any gene: 5. The CDR3 consists of 16 residues. Germline CDR1 reads SGHNT; CDR2 reads YYREEE (reference sequence). The CDR3 here is CASSLVELAGGNEQFF. CDR3 nucleotide sequence: TGTGCCAGCAGCTTGGTGGAACTAGCGGGGGGAAATGAGCAGTTCTTC.

The rearrangement links TRBV12-3 or TRBV12-4 to TRBJ1-4; D is undetermined. This CDR3 has 12 amino acids. V was clipped by 6 bases and J by 6 bases, with 8 bases between them. The DNA for the CDR3 is TGTGCCAGCAGGGCGAGGTATGAAAAACTGTTTTTT. This sequence encodes CASRARYEKLFF.

In DNA form, the CDR3 reads TGTGCCAGCAGCCAAGTGGGACAGCCCGGGGAAAAACTGTTTTTT. Encoded protein: CASSQVGQPGEKLFF. This chain links TRBV14 with TRBJ1-4; TRBD1 agrees at 7 bases. The V segment lost 1 base and the J segment 8 bases; nucleotides outside the gene matches: 7. Germline V gene data show CDR1 as SGHDN and CDR2 as FVKESK. The CDR3 loop spans 15 amino acids.

This chain links TRBV9 with TRBJ2-1, with 9 bases aligning to TRBD2. The trim removed 2 bases at V and 8 bases at J, leaving 5 bases unmatched. Germline values: CDR1 SGDLS, CDR2 YYNGEE. CDR3 length: 14 amino acids. The CDR3 DNA follows: TGTGCCAGCAGCGTGCGGGGGGGCTTTGATGAGCAGTTCTTC. It is translated as CASSVRGGFDEQFF.

V usage is TRBV2 and J usage is TRBJ2-7, with 9 bases matching TRBD1. The V segment lost 6 bases and the J segment 7 bases; nucleotides outside the gene matches: 13. The germline CDR1 and CDR2 sequences are SNHLY and FYNNEI. The CDR3 has 15 residues. CDR3 loop: CASRPGTGTLGEQYF. The CDR3 nucleotides read TGTGCCAGCAGACCCGGGACAGGGACCCTAGGGGAGCAGTACTTC.

V is TRBV15 and J is TRBJ1-5; a possible D gene is TRBD1 (6 bases). CDR3 length: 17 residues. The V end was cut by 1 base, the J end by 6 bases, with 19 bases between. The germline V gene has CDR1 LNHNV and CDR2 YYDKDF (reference sequence). The CDR3 here is CATSRGSGRGGGQPQHF. CDR3 nucleotides: TGTGCCACCAGCAGAGGGTCAGGGCGAGGGGGTGGTCAGCCCCAGCATTTT.

This chain links TRBV19 with TRBJ1-4; 7 nucleotides align to TRBD1. V shed 6 bases and J 8 bases; nucleotides not matched to a gene: 18. The CDR3 is made up of 17 amino acids. Per germline, CDR1 LNHDA and CDR2 SQIVND (reference sequence). The DNA for the CDR3 is TGTGCCAGTAGCGACGTTTTACTGACAGGGACGGGAGAAAAACTGTTTTTT. The encoded protein is CASSDVLLTGTGEKLFF.

This clone was recorded once. This sequence joins TRBV3-1 (or the pseudogene TRBV3-2) and TRBJ2-1, with TRBD2 identical over 12 bases. CDR3 size: 15 residues. J gave up 7 bases and V 3 bases, and 4 bases lay outside the gene matches. Germline V lookup: CDR1 LGHDT, CDR2 YNNKEL (reference sequence). This CDR3 reads CASSQTSGSGNEQFF. In DNA, the CDR3 is TGTGCCAGCAGCCAGACTAGCGGGAGCGGGAATGAGCAGTTCTTC.

The rearrangement joins TRBV24-1 to TRBJ2-1, with 16 positions matching TRBD2. The CDR3 length is 19 residues. The germline CDR1 and CDR2 sequences are KGHDR and SFDVKD. Trimming cost V 9 bases and J 10 bases; bases outside gene matches: 20. The DNA of the CDR3 is TGTGCCACCTGTGGGTGGGGGGCTGGGACTAGCGGGAGGGCCTGGGAGCAGTTCTTC. This sequence encodes CATCGWGAGTSGRAWEQFF.